Below, 2 T cell receptor beta chains from the same sample are listed, as sequenced in a study of shared T cell receptors in the human thymus. Libraries were prepared by immunoSEQ multiplex PCR; TCRdb keeps only in-frame clonotypes and omits some of them. The data contain around 730,000 clones, approximately 85% of them seen just once; the ten biggest clones take up roughly 0.01%. These data were also filed under a second study, of human thymus T cells.

The sequencing input was thymocytes. These TCRs come from a girl younger than two with a congenital heart defect.

V is TRBV5-6 and J is TRBJ1-2; 8 bases align to TRBD1. CDR3 length: 17 residues. The germline V gene has CDR1 SGHDT and CDR2 YYEEEE. The trim removed 3 bases at V and 4 bases at J, leaving 14 bases unmatched. The CDR3 DNA reads TGTGCCAGCAGCTACCAACCCGGGACAGGTACTTTCTATGGCTACACCTTC. As protein: CASSYQPGTGTFYGYTF.

This chain uses TRBV6-4 with TRBJ1-2; 9 bases align to TRBD1. The CDR3 loop spans 18 amino acids. Germline CDR1 MRHNA, CDR2 SNTAGT. The trim removed 5 bases at V and 0 bases at J, leaving 13 bases unmatched. The CDR3: CASSPTGGFTETNYGYTF. CDR3 coding DNA: TGTGCCAGCAGTCCAACAGGGGGCTTTACTGAAACTAACTATGGCTACACCTTC.